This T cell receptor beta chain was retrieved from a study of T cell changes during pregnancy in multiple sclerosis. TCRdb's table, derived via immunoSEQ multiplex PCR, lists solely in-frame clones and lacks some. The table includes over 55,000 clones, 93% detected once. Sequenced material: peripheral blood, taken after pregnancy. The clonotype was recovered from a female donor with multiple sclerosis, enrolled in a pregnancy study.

This chain's CDR3 is CATSRDSQINTEAFF. Written as DNA, the CDR3 is TGTGCCACCAGCAGGGACAGCCAAATCAACACTGAAGCTTTCTTT. The gene calls are TRBV15 and TRBJ1-1, with D maybe TRBD1 (6 bases). Germline V gene lookup returns CDR1 LNHNV and CDR2 YYDKDF (reference sequence). V was pared by 3 bases and J by 2 bases, with 13 bases between. This CDR3 is 15 amino acids long.